The sequence of this T cell receptor beta chain was determined in a study of shared clonotypes between healthy human individuals. The study, taken as a whole, reports: Sorted-subset samples were not fully sequenced, rarefaction indicated.

This was a deep-level run. Using immunoSEQ multiplex PCR, the repertoire was profiled, and TCRdb retains in-frame clones only, with some absent. The repertoire includes fewer than 3 million clones, around 92% of them detected once, and 0.37% sits in the top ten. This CDR3 spans 16 amino acids. Trimming at V came to 5 bases and at J to 4 bases, leaving 11 bases not matched to a gene. From germline, CDR1 is MDHEN and CDR2 SYDVKM. On this clone itself: Its antigen is as yet unknown.

The split of CD4+ cells yielded CD45RA+ naive and CD45RA-negative memory subsets. The TCR was taken from a man younger than 35 in good health. Some clones in this sample may be carry-over from other donors' samples. Sequenced material: naive CD4+ T cells from PBMCs. The subset is: CD45RA+ positively selected. The chain employs TRBV28 and TRBJ2-1, with 7 bases lining up with TRBD2. CDR3 coding DNA: TGTGCCAGCAGTCCACCAGTAGCGGGCCGTTACAATGAGCAGTTCTTC. Its protein product is CASSPPVAGRYNEQFF.